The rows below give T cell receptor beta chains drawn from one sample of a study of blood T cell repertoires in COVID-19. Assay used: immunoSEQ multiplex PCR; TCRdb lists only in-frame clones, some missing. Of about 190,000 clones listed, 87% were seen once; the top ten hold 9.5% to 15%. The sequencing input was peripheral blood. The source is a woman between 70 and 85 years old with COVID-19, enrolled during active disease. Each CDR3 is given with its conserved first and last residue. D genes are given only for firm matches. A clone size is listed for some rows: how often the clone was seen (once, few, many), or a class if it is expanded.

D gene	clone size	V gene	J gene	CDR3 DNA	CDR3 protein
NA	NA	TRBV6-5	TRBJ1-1	TGTGCCAGCAGCTCGACCGGGACTGAAGCTTTCTTT	CASSSTGTEAFF
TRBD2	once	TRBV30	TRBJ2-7	TGTGCCTGGACCACTTGGAGTTCAGCGGGAGCAGAGCAGTACTTC	CAWTTWSSAGAEQYF
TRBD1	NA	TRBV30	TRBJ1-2	TGTGCCTGGTCCGGGACAGGGGGTGGCTACACCTTC	CAWSGTGGGYTF
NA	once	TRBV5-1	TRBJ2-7	TGCGCCAGCAGCTTGGTTCCAGGGTACTCCTACGAGCAGTACTTC	CASSLVPGYSYEQYF
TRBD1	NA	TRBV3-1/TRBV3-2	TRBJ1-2	TGTGCCAGCAGCCGACCGGGACAGGGAGTCAACGGCTACACCTTC	CASSRPGQGVNGYTF
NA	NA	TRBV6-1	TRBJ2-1	TGTGCCAGCAGTGAAAGGGGGTGGCAGCGGAAAATAAACAATGAGCAGTTCTTC	CASSERGWQRKINNEQFF
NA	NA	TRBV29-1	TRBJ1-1	TGCAGCGTCGAAACACCCGTGGCTTTCTTT	CSVETPVAFF
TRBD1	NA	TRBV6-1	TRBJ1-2	TGTGCCAGCAGAAACAACAGGGGCGGCTACACCTTC	CASRNNRGGYTF
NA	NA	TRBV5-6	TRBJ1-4	TGTGCCAGCAGCAGCGACCTCGGGGGAACTAATGAAAAACTGTTTTTT	CASSSDLGGTNEKLFF
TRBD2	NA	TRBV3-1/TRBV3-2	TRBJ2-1	TGTGCCAGCAGCCCCGGGAGGAGCTCCTACAATGAGCAGTTCTTC	CASSPGRSSYNEQFF
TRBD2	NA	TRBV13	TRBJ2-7	TGTGCCAGCAGCTCGCCGGGACTAGGCTACGAGCAGTACTTC	CASSSPGLGYEQYF
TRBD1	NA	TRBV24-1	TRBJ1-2	TGTGCCACCAGTGATCCCGGACAGGGGGCGGGAGGCTACACCTTC	CATSDPGQGAGGYTF
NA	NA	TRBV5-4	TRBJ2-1	TGTGCCAGCAGCTTAGAGGCGGGAACTGCTGCCTACAATGAGCAGTTCTTC	CASSLEAGTAAYNEQFF
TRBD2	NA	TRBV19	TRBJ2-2	TGTGCCAGTAGTATCATTGGCGGGAGGGCCGGGGAGCTGTTTTTT	CASSIIGGRAGELFF
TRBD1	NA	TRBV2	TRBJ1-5	TGTGCCAGCAGCCCCGGACAGGGTCGGGGTCAGCCCCAGCATTTT	CASSPGQGRGQPQHF
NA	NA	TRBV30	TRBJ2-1	TGTGCCTGGAGTGTAAGCGGATTCTACAATGAGCAGTTCTTC	CAWSVSGFYNEQFF
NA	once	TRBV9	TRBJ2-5	TGTGCCAGCAGCGTAACATTCCGGGGGAGTGAGGAGACCCAGTACTTC	CASSVTFRGSEETQYF
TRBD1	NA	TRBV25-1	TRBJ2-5	TGTGCCAGCGAGGGACAGCACCAAGAGACCCAGTACTTC	CASEGQHQETQYF
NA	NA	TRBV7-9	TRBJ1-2	TGTGCCAGCAGCTTACTACAGGGCTCTTCCTATGGCTACACCTTC	CASSLLQGSSYGYTF
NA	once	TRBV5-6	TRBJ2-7	TGTGCCAGCAGCCCGAATGAGATCTTTTACGAGCAGTACTTC	CASSPNEIFYEQYF
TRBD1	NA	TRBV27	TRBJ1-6	TGTGCCAGCAGCGACCTCAGGGGGACACCCCTCCACTTT	CASSDLRGTPLHF
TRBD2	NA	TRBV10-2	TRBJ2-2	TGCGCCAGCACCGGGACTAGCGACTACACCGGGGAGCTGTTTTTT	CASTGTSDYTGELFF
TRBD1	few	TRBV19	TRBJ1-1	TGTGCCAGTAGTACTCAGGGGGGCACTGAAGCTTTCTTT	CASSTQGGTEAFF
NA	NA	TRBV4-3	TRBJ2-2	TGCGCCAGCAGCCAAGACAGGGGTGGGGAGCTGTTTTTT	CASSQDRGGELFF
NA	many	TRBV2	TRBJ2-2	TGTGCCAGCAGTGGTCAGCGGGTTGGGTTCGGGGAGCTGTTTTTT	CASSGQRVGFGELFF
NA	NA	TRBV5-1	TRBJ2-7	TGCGCCAGCAGCTTGGTTGGACAGTCCTACGAGCAGTACTTC	CASSLVGQSYEQYF
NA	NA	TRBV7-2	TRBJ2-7	TGTGCCAGCAGCCAACAGGCAGAGTCGTACGAGCAGTACTTC	CASSQQAESYEQYF
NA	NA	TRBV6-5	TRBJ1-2	TGTGCCAGCAGTCCTACGGACAGATATGGCTACACCTTC	CASSPTDRYGYTF
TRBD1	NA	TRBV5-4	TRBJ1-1	TGTGCCAGCAGCCCCGGGACAGGGGGAGCTTTCTTT	CASSPGTGGAFF
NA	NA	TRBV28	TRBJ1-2	TGTGCCAGCAGTTTCCCGGGACTCTATGGCTACACCTTC	CASSFPGLYGYTF
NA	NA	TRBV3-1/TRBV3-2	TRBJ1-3	TGTGCCAGCAGCCGACAGGTACAGAGTGGAAGCACCATATATTTT	CASSRQVQSGSTIYF
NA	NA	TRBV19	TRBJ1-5	TGTGCCAGTAGTAATGCGGGGTTTAATCAGCCCCAGCATTTT	CASSNAGFNQPQHF
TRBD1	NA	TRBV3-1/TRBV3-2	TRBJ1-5	TGTGCCAGCAGCCCCACAGGGGTGAGCAATCAGCCCCAGCATTTT	CASSPTGVSNQPQHF
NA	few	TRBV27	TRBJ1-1	TGTGCCAGCGGTGGACTGGGCCGAAGGAACACTGAAGCTTTCTTT	CASGGLGRRNTEAFF
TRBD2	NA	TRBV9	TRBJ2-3	TGTGCCAGCGGCGGGAGGGCAGCGGGGAGCACAGATACGCAGTATTTT	CASGGRAAGSTDTQYF